Shown below are 20 T cell receptor beta chains from a single sample sequenced in a study of T cell responses to AZD1222 COVID-19 vaccine. Generated by immunoSEQ multiplex PCR, the TCRdb table keeps only in-frame clones and is missing some. This table has around 77,000 clones, about nine tenths appearing once. Sequencing used peripheral blood, obtained on day 0 of AZD1222 vaccination. Receptor source: an adult in good health.

The CDR3 protein is CASSQDAGIGGYTF. The CDR3 region has the DNA TGCGCCAGCAGCCAAGACGCCGGTATCGGGGGCTACACCTTC. The V call is TRBV4-3, the J call TRBJ1-2; D ambiguous. The CDR3 has 14 residues. The germline V gene encodes CDR1 LGHNA and CDR2 YSLEER. Trimming cost V 0 bases and J 8 bases, with 13 bases left between them.

The genes are TRBV9 and TRBJ1-2; 10 nucleotides line up with TRBD1. Germline lookup yields CDR1 SGDLS and CDR2 YYNGEE. V shed 4 bases and J 7 bases; nucleotides not matched to a gene: 13. The CDR3 has 16 amino acids. The CDR3 DNA is TGTGCCAGCAGCACCGGGACAGGGGTTATTAGCGGTGGCTACACCTTC. Translating gives CASSTGTGVISGGYTF.

The CDR3 bases are TGTGCCAGCAAGACTCTAGCGGGCTTTAACCCTCACACAGATACGCAGTATTTT. Protein sequence: CASKTLAGFNPHTDTQYF. V gene TRBV5-6 combines with J gene TRBJ2-3, with 8 nucleotides matching TRBD2. Germline V CDR1 and CDR2: SGHDT, YYEEEE. V lost 6 bases to trimming and J lost 2 bases; unmatched junction nucleotides: 17. This CDR3 contains 18 residues.

V and J are TRBV5-1 and TRBJ2-7; TRBD2 matches at 7 bases. The CDR3 is made up of 12 amino acids. Trimming at V came to 0 bases and at J to 7 bases, leaving 1 base not matched to a gene. The germline V gene has CDR1 SGHRS and CDR2 YFSETQ. CDR3 amino acids: CASSLAGGEQYF. The CDR3 nucleotides read TGCGCCAGCAGCTTGGCCGGGGGGGAGCAGTACTTC.

This clone was recorded only once. The V and J genes are TRBV28 and TRBJ1-3; no clear D. This CDR3 has 14 amino acids. Trimming shortened V by 3 bases and J by 2 bases, and 8 bases separated the two germline ends. Germline values: CDR1 MDHEN, CDR2 SYDVKM. CDR3: CASSFGQAGNTIYF. The CDR3 coding sequence is TGTGCCAGCAGTTTTGGCCAGGCTGGAAACACCATATATTTT.

The chain uses TRBV28 and TRBJ2-7; D possibly uses TRBD1 or TRBD2 (5 bases each). This CDR3 region has 14 residues. The V end was cut by 6 bases, the J end by 1 base, with 13 bases between. CDR1 and CDR2 (germline): MDHEN, SYDVKM. The DNA for the CDR3 is TGTGCCAGCAGGTCCGGGACGGGGTCCTACGAGCAGTACTTC. Protein sequence: CASRSGTGSYEQYF.

This chain joins TRBV4-1 and TRBJ1-5; a weak D match, TRBD1 (5 bases). The CDR3 has 14 residues. V was clipped by 3 bases and J by 9 bases, with 15 bases between them. From germline, CDR1 is MGHRA and CDR2 YSYEKL. The CDR3 protein is CASSHLGVGGPQHF. CDR3 bases: TGCGCCAGCAGCCATTTAGGGGTTGGGGGGCCCCAGCATTTT.

The chain carries TRBV7-2 and TRBJ1-2, with a weak D call TRBD1 (6 bases). The V end was cut by 1 base, the J end by 5 bases, with 11 bases between. CDR3 length: 14 residues. Germline CDR1 is SGHTA and CDR2 is FQGNSA. CDR3 sequence (DNA): TGTGCCAGCAGCTTAGTACAGGGAGTATATGGCTACACCTTC. Its protein product is CASSLVQGVYGYTF. The whole variable domain, remainder taken from reference TRBV7-2 and TRBJ1-2, is GAGVSQSPSNKVTEKGKDVELRCDPISGHTALYWYRQSLGQGLEFLIYFQGNSAPDKSGLPSDRFSAERTGGSVSTLTIQRTQQEDSAVYLCASSLVQGVYGYTFGSGTRLTVV.

J is TRBJ1-2 and V is TRBV28; D unresolved. V lost 7 bases and J lost 2, with 11 bases in between. CDR3 length: 13 amino acids. Germline assignment: CDR1 MDHEN and CDR2 SYDVKM. CDR3 coding DNA: TGTGCCAGCACCTCGGACGGAAACTATGGCTACACCTTC. It specifies CASTSDGNYGYTF.

The rearrangement uses TRBV4-2 and TRBJ1-3, with D uncertain. Per the germline V gene, CDR1 is LGHNA and CDR2 is YNFKEQ. The CDR3 totals 17 residues. V was trimmed by 0 bases and J by 0 bases, leaving 12 bases between them. The CDR3 nucleotides are TGTGCCAGCAGCCAAGAGTTGCAGGTGAGCTCTGGAAACACCATATATTTT. Amino acid sequence: CASSQELQVSSGNTIYF.

The rearrangement joins TRBV5-1 to TRBJ1-1; unclear D gene. Germline V gene sequence: CDR1 SGHRS, CDR2 YFSETQ. V lost 1 base and J lost 1, with 5 bases in between. The CDR3 runs 13 residues. CDR3 region: CASSLFQNTEAFF. CDR3 DNA sequence: TGCGCCAGCAGCTTGTTCCAGAACACTGAAGCTTTCTTT. The whole variable domain, remainder taken from reference TRBV5-1 and TRBJ1-1, is KAGVTQTPRYLIKTRGQQVTLSCSPISGHRSVSWYQQTPGQGLQFLFEYFSETQRNKGNFPGRFSGRQFSNSRSEMNVSTLELGDSALYLCASSLFQNTEAFFGQGTRLTVV.

The chain carries TRBV15 and TRBJ2-3, with 9 nucleotides matching TRBD2. After removal of 1 base from V and 6 bases from J, the junction contained 14 bases not matched to a gene. This CDR3 is 18 amino acids long. Germline V lookup: CDR1 LNHNV, CDR2 YYDKDF (reference sequence). DNA for the CDR3: TGTGCCACCAGCAGAGGGTTGAACGGCGGGGGGGCGGGCGATACGCAGTATTTT. This encodes CATSRGLNGGGAGDTQYF.

J is TRBJ2-5 and V is TRBV27, with D perhaps TRBD2 (5 bases). V gave up 3 bases and J gave up 5 bases, with 16 bases separating them. Germline lookup yields CDR1 MNHEY and CDR2 SMNVEV (reference sequence). This CDR3 region has 15 residues. CDR3 loop: CASSFASGYRETQYF. The CDR3 region has the DNA TGTGCCAGCAGTTTTGCCTCGGGGTATCGGGAGACCCAGTACTTC.

This rearrangement joins TRBV7-3 to TRBJ2-2, with TRBD1 matching over 7 bases. V shed 6 bases, J shed 7 bases, and the junction held 5 bases outside the gene matches. This CDR3 has 13 residues. In germline, CDR1 is SGHTA, CDR2 FQGTGA. The CDR3 DNA reads TGTGCCAGCAGTAGACAGGGTTTCGGGGAGCTGTTTTTT. It encodes CASSRQGFGELFF.

The gene calls are TRBV28 and TRBJ1-2; tentative D call: TRBD1 (5 bases). The CDR3 spans 13 residues. V gave up 7 bases and J gave up 3 bases, with 12 bases separating them. Germline CDR1 MDHEN, CDR2 SYDVKM. The chain's CDR3 is CASNRQADYGYTF. For the CDR3, the DNA is TGTGCCAGCAACAGGCAGGCCGACTATGGCTACACCTTC.

V and J are TRBV6-6 and TRBJ1-2, with D possibly TRBD1 on 6 matching bases. Germline V lookup: CDR1 MNHNY, CDR2 SVGAGI (reference sequence). Trimming left V 5 bases short and J 2 bases short, with 9 bases between. The CDR3 consists of 13 residues. CDR3 protein: CASSPGTNYGYTF. CDR3 nucleotide sequence: TGTGCCAGCAGTCCTGGGACAAACTATGGCTACACCTTC.

The rearrangement links TRBV4-1 to TRBJ2-7; D is ambiguous. Trimming pared 1 base from V and 0 bases from J, leaving 7 bases between. In germline, CDR1 is MGHRA, CDR2 YSYEKL. CDR3 size: 14 residues. The CDR3 region is CASSQVPSSYEQYF. The CDR3 DNA sequence: TGCGCCAGCAGCCAAGTTCCGAGCTCCTACGAGCAGTACTTC.

The J gene is TRBJ2-1, the V gene TRBV3-1 (or the pseudogene TRBV3-2); 10 bases are shared with TRBD2. Trimming took 5 bases from V and 7 from J; bases not matched to a gene: 2. This CDR3 is built from 13 residues. Germline V gene data show CDR1 as LGHDT and CDR2 as YNNKEL (reference sequence). CDR3 DNA sequence: TGTGCCAGCAGCAAGCGGGGGGGGAATGAGCAGTTCTTC. It yields the protein CASSKRGGNEQFF.

The CDR3 is CASSDSSMKKLFF. Here the CDR3 DNA reads TGCGCCAGCAGTGACAGTTCTATGAAAAAACTGTTTTTT. The genes are TRBV10-1 and TRBJ1-4; no firm D call. The CDR3 covers 13 residues. Germline CDR1 and CDR2: WNHNN and SYGVQD (reference sequence). The germline V and J ends were trimmed by 3 bases and 9 bases, with 11 bases remaining between them.

The genes are TRBV7-8 and TRBJ1-5, with D uncertain. Germline lookup yields CDR1 SGHVS and CDR2 FQNEAQ. The CDR3 contains 12 residues. V lost 2 bases, J lost 6 bases, and 5 bases lay in between. The CDR3, as DNA: TGTGCCAGCAGCTTACCGACTCAGCCCCAGCATTTT. Amino acids: CASSLPTQPQHF.